The 21 T cell receptor beta chains given below trace back to one sample, sequenced in a study of sequential checkpoint blockade in melanoma. As to treatment: randomized to nivolumab then ipilimumab (arm A) or the reverse (arm B). The method was immunoSEQ multiplex PCR; TCRdb's version includes in-frame clones alone and lacks a portion of them. The sample carries around 16,000 clones, roughly 93% recorded once. Sample: CD8+ T cells sorted from blood (inferred from file names), taken from a patient given nivolumab and ipilimumab in sequence. The source is a human donor with melanoma.

The rearrangement uses TRBV7-6 and TRBJ1-4; TRBD1 might be the D (5 bases). V was clipped by 3 bases and J by 7 bases, with 12 bases between them. Germline V lookup: CDR1 SGHVS, CDR2 FNYEAQ. This CDR3 has 14 residues. The CDR3 DNA is TGTGCCAGCAGCTTGTCGGGGGTCGGTGAAAAACTGTTTTTT. This encodes CASSLSGVGEKLFF.

The chain couples TRBV6-1 to TRBJ1-1; no clear D. The V end lost 5 bases, the J end lost 3 bases, and 10 bases lay between the germline ends. The CDR3 has 13 residues. Germline V CDR1 and CDR2: MNHNS, SASEGT. The DNA of the CDR3 is TGTGCCAGCAGTCGGACTGTGGACACTGAAGCTTTCTTT. Translating gives CASSRTVDTEAFF.

The V and J genes are TRBV21-1 and TRBJ2-7; TRBD1, the table's D call, was not compared with the DNA. TRBV21-1 is noted as a pseudogene. This CDR3 spans 14 amino acids. The DNA of the CDR3 is TGTGCCAGCAGTACAGGGGGCAACTCCTACGAGCAGTACGTC. This encodes CASSTGGNSYEQYV.

The chain has TRBV29-1 and TRBJ1-1; a possible D gene is TRBD1 (5 bases). Germline V gene data show CDR1 as SQVTM and CDR2 as ANQGSEA. The CDR3 is 12 amino acids. V lost 4 bases and J 6 bases, leaving 12 bases between the germline ends. CDR3 amino acids: CSVGLGGAEAFF. CDR3 coding DNA: TGCAGCGTTGGTCTGGGAGGGGCTGAAGCTTTCTTT.

The CDR3 loop is CATSTHNDRAYAFF. The CDR3 bases are TGTGCCACCAGCACCCACAATGACAGGGCGTATGCTTTCTTT. The gene calls are TRBV15 and TRBJ1-1, with TRBD1 identical over 7 bases. The length of the CDR3 is 14 residues. With 4 bases clipped from V and 11 bases from J, the junction kept 13 bases outside the gene matches. Per the germline V gene, CDR1 is LNHNV and CDR2 is YYDKDF (reference sequence).

The chain is built from TRBV28 and TRBJ2-7; 10 nucleotides agree with TRBD2. The trim removed 4 bases at V and 3 bases at J, leaving 9 bases unmatched. The CDR3 length is 16 residues. CDR1 is MDHEN, CDR2 SYDVKM, per germline. The CDR3 protein is CASSSQLAGSFYEQYF. CDR3 nucleotides: TGTGCCAGCAGTTCACAACTAGCGGGATCGTTCTACGAGCAGTACTTC.

The chain joins TRBV13 to TRBJ2-7, with a tentative D call TRBD1 (5 bases). CDR3 length: 14 amino acids. CDR1 is PRHDT and CDR2 is FYEKMQ in the germline V gene (reference sequence). Trimming left V 5 bases short and J 5 bases short, with 16 bases between. CDR3 region: CASSPSGIGHEQYF. CDR3 nucleotides: TGTGCCAGCAGCCCGTCAGGGATCGGCCACGAGCAGTACTTC.

CDR3 sequence: CASSEGSASGHYEQYF. The CDR3 bases are TGTGCCAGCAGTGAAGGCTCTGCTAGCGGTCACTACGAGCAGTACTTC. This rearrangement joins TRBV2 to TRBJ2-7; 7 bases match TRBD2. This CDR3 spans 16 amino acids. Germline V gene data show CDR1 as SNHLY and CDR2 as FYNNEI. V trimming: 1 base; J trimming: 3 bases; junction bases outside the gene matches: 9.

The rearrangement joins TRBV4-1 to TRBJ1-4; possibly TRBD1 for D (5 bases). CDR1 is MGHRA and CDR2 is YSYEKL in the germline V gene. There are 16 residues in the CDR3. V was cut by 0 bases and J by 7 bases, with 15 bases left in between. The DNA of the CDR3 is TGCGCCAGCAGCCAAGATGGGGGGAACTGGGGTGAAAAACTGTTTTTT. This sequence encodes CASSQDGGNWGEKLFF.

The chain employs TRBV9 and TRBJ2-7; 8 bases are a match to TRBD2. The CDR3 has 14 amino acids. Germline loops: CDR1 SGDLS, CDR2 YYNGEE. The trim removed 4 bases at V and 1 base at J, leaving 4 bases unmatched. CDR3 amino acids: CASSPPGGSYEQYF. DNA of the CDR3: TGTGCCAGCAGCCCCCCGGGGGGGTCCTACGAGCAGTACTTC.

The chain links TRBV10-3 to TRBJ2-1; 11 bases are a match to TRBD2. The V segment lost 3 bases and the J segment 5 bases; nucleotides outside the gene matches: 9. CDR3 length equals 17 residues. CDR1 and CDR2 (germline): ENHRY, SYGVKD. CDR3 sequence: CAISDLGLAGGNNEQFF. The CDR3 DNA sequence: TGTGCCATCAGTGATCTTGGTCTAGCGGGGGGTAACAATGAGCAGTTCTTC.

The V and J genes are TRBV27 and TRBJ2-4; 11 bases agree with TRBD2. CDR3 size: 13 residues. V dropped 5 bases and J dropped 7; count of bases not matched to a gene: 1. Germline V gene data show CDR1 as MNHEY and CDR2 as SMNVEV (reference sequence). The CDR3 DNA reads as TGTGCCAGCAGTCTAGCGGGAGGTAACATTCAGTACTTC. This translates into CASSLAGGNIQYF.

The chain couples TRBV11-1 to TRBJ2-7; D gene ambiguous. The length of the CDR3 is 13 residues. Trimming left V 8 bases short and J 2 bases short, with 13 bases between. The germline V gene encodes CDR1 SGHAT and CDR2 FQDESV (reference sequence). The CDR3 DNA sequence: TGTGCCAGCCGCGGAGCCGATACCTACGAGCAGTACTTC. Translation: CASRGADTYEQYF. The complete variable domain, with remaining parts taken from reference TRBV11-1 and TRBJ2-7, reads EAEVAQSPRYKITEKSQAVAFWCDPISGHATLYWYRQILGQGPELLVQFQDESVVDDSQLPKDRFSAERLKGVDSTLKIQPAELGDSAMYLCASRGADTYEQYFGPGTRLTVT.

V gene TRBV27 combines with J gene TRBJ2-3; 8 bases map to TRBD1. The CDR3 is 15 amino acids. Germline V gene lookup returns CDR1 MNHEY and CDR2 SMNVEV (reference sequence). V lost 3 bases, J lost 4 bases, and 6 bases stayed unmatched. The CDR3 loop is CASSLSPGGADTQYF. The CDR3 coding sequence is TGTGCCAGCAGTTTGAGCCCAGGGGGCGCAGATACGCAGTATTTT.

This clone was seen a single time. This chain connects TRBV28 to TRBJ1-2; 7 nucleotides align to TRBD1. This CDR3 is built from 18 residues. CDR1 and CDR2 from the germline V gene are MDHEN and SYDVKM. With V trimmed by 3 bases and J by 4 bases, 17 bases remained unmatched. The DNA for the CDR3 is TGTGCCAGCAGTTTTCCCGGGGACAGCCGACCGTTGCTCTATGGCTACACCTTC. Its protein product is CASSFPGDSRPLLYGYTF.

The chain recombines TRBV27 with TRBJ2-7, with D uncertain. Deletions cut 2 bases from V and 7 bases from J, with 21 bases between. Germline loops: CDR1 MNHEY, CDR2 SMNVEV (reference sequence). The CDR3 is made up of 16 amino acids. The CDR3 nucleotides are TGTGCCAGCAGTTTAGAACCCACGGAGATACCCCAGGAGCAGTACTTC. Protein sequence: CASSLEPTEIPQEQYF.

The chain uses TRBV28 and TRBJ1-5; perhaps TRBD1 as D (6 bases). This CDR3 region has 16 residues. Trimming removed 6 bases from V and 2 bases from J, with 17 bases in between. Germline values: CDR1 MDHEN, CDR2 SYDVKM. CDR3 sequence reads: CASSPTGPIGNQPQHF. In DNA, the CDR3 is TGTGCCAGCAGCCCTACAGGGCCGATCGGCAATCAGCCCCAGCATTTT.

This clone was seen only once. The CDR3 here is CASSAAQGPEKAFF. CDR3 DNA sequence: TGTGCCAGCAGTGCTGCACAGGGCCCAGAGAAGGCTTTCTTT. The chain uses TRBV2 and TRBJ1-1, with a tentative D call TRBD1 (6 bases). Germline V gene lookup returns CDR1 SNHLY and CDR2 FYNNEI. V was trimmed by 4 bases and J by 11 bases, leaving 20 bases between them. This CDR3 is 14 amino acids long.

This chain uses TRBV7-9 with TRBJ1-1; 7 bases match TRBD1. The CDR3 spans 15 residues. The germline CDR1 and CDR2 sequences are SEHNR and FQNEAQ (reference sequence). V lost 1 base, J lost 1 base, and 3 bases stayed unmatched. CDR3 coding DNA: TGTGCCAGCAGCTTAGATCGGACAGGGAACACTGAAGCTTTCTTT. Residues: CASSLDRTGNTEAFF.

The chain carries TRBV28 and TRBJ1-5; possible D gene TRBD1, 5 bases. The CDR3 is 15 amino acids. Trimming stripped 5 bases from V and 2 bases from J, with 13 bases between. The germline V gene encodes CDR1 MDHEN and CDR2 SYDVKM. The CDR3 nucleotides read TGTGCCAGCAGTCATCAGGGATCGGGCAATCAGCCCCAGCATTTT. This sequence encodes CASSHQGSGNQPQHF.

The chain joins TRBV7-3 to TRBJ1-1; TRBD1 agrees at 9 bases. CDR1 SGHTA and CDR2 FQGTGA come from the germline V gene. V lost 5 bases to trimming and J lost 1 base; unmatched junction nucleotides: 11. This CDR3 contains 17 residues. The CDR3: CASSPYRRTGENTEAFF. For the CDR3, the DNA is TGTGCCAGCAGCCCCTACCGACGGACAGGGGAGAACACTGAAGCTTTCTTT.